Ten or more counts support the clone carrying this TCR beta chain. Germline-derived CDR1 and CDR2 are LGHDT and YNNKEL (reference sequence). The CDR3 totals 17 residues. Trimming stripped 0 bases from V and 2 bases from J, with 15 bases between. The sample belongs to a study of T-cell reconstitution after alpha-beta-depleted transplantation in children. Unique molecular identifiers were incorporated when the TCRbeta library was constructed. TCRdb called the PCR reads again in MiXCR, with one record for every CDR3 protein. The sample contains around 190,000 distinct CDR3 sequences, approximately 6.3% of which appear only once.

The source material was PBMCs, sampled before TCRalphabeta/CD19-depleted stem cell transplant. The origin of this receptor is a boy under 10 years old with acute lymphoblastic leukemia, due to receive a stem cell transplant. The rearrangement links TRBV3-1 to TRBJ2-3, with D possibly matching TRBD2 (7 bases). The CDR3 bases are TGTGCCAGCAGCCAAGACTGGGCGGGGGCCAACACAGATACGCAGTATTTT. This codes for CASSQDWAGANTDTQYF.